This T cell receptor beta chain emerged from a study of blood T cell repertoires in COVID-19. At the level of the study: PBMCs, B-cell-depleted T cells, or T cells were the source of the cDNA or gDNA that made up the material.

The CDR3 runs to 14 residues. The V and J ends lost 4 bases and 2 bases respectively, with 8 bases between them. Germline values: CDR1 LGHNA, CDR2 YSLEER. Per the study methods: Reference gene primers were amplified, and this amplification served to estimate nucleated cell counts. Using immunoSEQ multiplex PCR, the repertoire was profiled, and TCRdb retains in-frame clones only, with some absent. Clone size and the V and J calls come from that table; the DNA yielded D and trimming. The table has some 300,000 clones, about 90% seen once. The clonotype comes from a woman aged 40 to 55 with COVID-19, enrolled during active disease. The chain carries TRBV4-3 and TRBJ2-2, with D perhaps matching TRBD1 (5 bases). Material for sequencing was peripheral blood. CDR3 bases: TGCGCCAGCAGCCCCCAGGGAAACACCGGGGAGCTGTTTTTT. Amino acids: CASSPQGNTGELFF.